This entry lists 4 T cell receptor beta chains sequenced from one sample in a study of response to subunit inactivated influenza vaccine (dated by TCRdb to the late 2010s). The library was prepared using RT-PCR. The listed sequencing device is Illumina HiSeq 2500. In-frame beta chains were kept once TCRdb had trimmed the public reads at Q25 with fastp and called clones with MiXCR. When rows share a CDR3 protein, they turn into one entry using the most common DNA and genes. This sample holds 860,000 or so distinct CDR3 sequences; around 20% were observed only once. Roughly 10% of the sample comes from the top ten. Material: PBMCs from blood, obtained approximately 5 days after vaccination. These receptors originate from a man aged 50-59 years who received an inactivated influenza vaccine. Donor details come from another sample of the same person, matched by shared clones.

The count of this clonotype is one. The CDR3 bases are TGTGCCAGCAGTTCGGTCAGTATCATTAGCACAGATACGCAGTATTTT. Translation: CASSSVSIISTDTQYF. The V call is TRBV6-2 or TRBV6-3, the J call TRBJ2-3; D remains ambiguous. Trimming pared 4 bases from V and 0 bases from J, leaving 14 bases between. This CDR3 contains 16 residues. Germline CDR1 reads MNHEY; CDR2 reads SVGEGT.

This clonotype was seen more than once but under ten times. The chain is built from TRBV2 and TRBJ2-7; D possibly corresponds to TRBD1 (6 bases). This CDR3 region has 14 residues. The V end lost 4 bases, the J end lost 4 bases, and 14 bases lay between the germline ends. Germline V gives CDR1 SNHLY, CDR2 FYNNEI. The DNA of the CDR3 is TGTGCCAGCAGTGTGGACAGATGGATGTACGAGCAGTACTTC. It yields the protein CASSVDRWMYEQYF.

V and J are TRBV20-1 and TRBJ2-1; 15 positions match TRBD2. Germline V CDR1 and CDR2: DFQATT, SNEGSKA (reference sequence). Trimming at V came to 2 bases and at J to 12 bases, leaving 11 bases not matched to a gene. This CDR3 spans 16 amino acids. In DNA, the CDR3 is TGCAGTGCTAGAATCACCGGGACTAGCGGGAGGAACGCGCAGTTCTTC. The encoded protein is CSARITGTSGRNAQFF.

This clonotype appeared a few times. The V and J genes are TRBV29-1 and TRBJ2-3, with TRBD1 matching over 8 bases. Per germline, CDR1 SQVTM and CDR2 ANQGSEA. The CDR3 extends over 16 amino acids. Losses at the gene ends were 7 bases for V and 1 base for J; bases not matched to a gene: 13. CDR3 nucleotides: TGCAGCGGCAGGGACAGGAGACCTCTCGGCACAGATACGCAGTATTTT. It encodes CSGRDRRPLGTDTQYF.